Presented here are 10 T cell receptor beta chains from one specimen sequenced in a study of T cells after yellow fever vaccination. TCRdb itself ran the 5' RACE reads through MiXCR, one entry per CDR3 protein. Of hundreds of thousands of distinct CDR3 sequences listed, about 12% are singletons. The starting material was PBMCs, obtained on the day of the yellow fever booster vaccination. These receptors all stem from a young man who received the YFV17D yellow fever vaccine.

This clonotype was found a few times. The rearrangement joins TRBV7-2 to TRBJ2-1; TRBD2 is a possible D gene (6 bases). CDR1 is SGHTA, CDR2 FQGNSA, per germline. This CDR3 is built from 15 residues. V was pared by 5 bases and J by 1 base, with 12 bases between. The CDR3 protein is CASSHGTGSYNEQFF. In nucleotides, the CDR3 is TGTGCCAGCAGCCACGGGACTGGGTCCTACAATGAGCAGTTCTTC.

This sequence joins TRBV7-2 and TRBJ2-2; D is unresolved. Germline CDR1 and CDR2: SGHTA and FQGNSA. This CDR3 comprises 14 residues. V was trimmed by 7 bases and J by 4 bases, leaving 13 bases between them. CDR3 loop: CASTPPPGTGELFF. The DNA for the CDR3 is TGTGCCAGCACCCCCCCCCCGGGCACCGGGGAGCTGTTTTTT. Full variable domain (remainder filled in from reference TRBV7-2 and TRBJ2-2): GAGVSQSPSNKVTEKGKDVELRCDPISGHTALYWYRQSLGQGLEFLIYFQGNSAPDKSGLPSDRFSAERTGGSVSTLTIQRTQQEDSAVYLCASTPPPGTGELFFGEGSRLTVL.

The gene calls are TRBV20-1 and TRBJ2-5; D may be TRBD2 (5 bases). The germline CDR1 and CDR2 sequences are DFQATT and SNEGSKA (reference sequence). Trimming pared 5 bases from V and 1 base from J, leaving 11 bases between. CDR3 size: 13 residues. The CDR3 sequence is CSAPDSFQETQYF. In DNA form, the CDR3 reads TGCAGTGCTCCGGACTCCTTCCAAGAGACCCAGTACTTC.

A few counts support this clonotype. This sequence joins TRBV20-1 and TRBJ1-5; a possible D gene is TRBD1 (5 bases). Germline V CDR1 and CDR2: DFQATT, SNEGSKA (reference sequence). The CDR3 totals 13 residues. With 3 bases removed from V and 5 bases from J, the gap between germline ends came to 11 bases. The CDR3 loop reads CSASAGIYQPQHF. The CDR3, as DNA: TGCAGTGCTAGTGCAGGGATATATCAGCCCCAGCATTTT.

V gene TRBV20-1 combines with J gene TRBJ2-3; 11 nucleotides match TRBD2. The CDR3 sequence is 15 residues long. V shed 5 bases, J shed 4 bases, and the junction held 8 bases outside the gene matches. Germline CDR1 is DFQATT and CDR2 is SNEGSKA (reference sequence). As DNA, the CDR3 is TGCAGTGCTCATCTTCTAGCGGGGGGAGCAGATACGCAGTATTTT. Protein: CSAHLLAGGADTQYF.

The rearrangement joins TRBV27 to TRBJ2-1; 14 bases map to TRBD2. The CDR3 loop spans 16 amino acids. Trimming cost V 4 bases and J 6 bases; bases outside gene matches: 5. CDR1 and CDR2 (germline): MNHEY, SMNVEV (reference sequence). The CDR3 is CASSSRTSGRSNEQFF. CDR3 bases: TGTGCCAGCAGTTCTCGGACTAGCGGGAGGAGCAATGAGCAGTTCTTC.

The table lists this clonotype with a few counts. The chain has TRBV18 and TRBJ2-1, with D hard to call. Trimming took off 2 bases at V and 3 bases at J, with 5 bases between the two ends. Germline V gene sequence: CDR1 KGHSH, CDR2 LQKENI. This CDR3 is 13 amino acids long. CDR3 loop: CASSPSNYNEQFF. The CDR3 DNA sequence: TGTGCCAGCTCACCATCGAACTACAATGAGCAGTTCTTC.

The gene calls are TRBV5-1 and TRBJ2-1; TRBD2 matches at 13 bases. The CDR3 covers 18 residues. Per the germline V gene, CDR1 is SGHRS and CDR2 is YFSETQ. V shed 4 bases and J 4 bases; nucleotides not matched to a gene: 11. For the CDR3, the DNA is TGCGCCAGCAGCCCGGGACTAGCGGGAACGCAATTTTACAATGAGCAGTTCTTC. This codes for CASSPGLAGTQFYNEQFF. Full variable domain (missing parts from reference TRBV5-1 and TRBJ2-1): KAGVTQTPRYLIKTRGQQVTLSCSPISGHRSVSWYQQTPGQGLQFLFEYFSETQRNKGNFPGRFSGRQFSNSRSEMNVSTLELGDSALYLCASSPGLAGTQFYNEQFFGPGTRLTVL.

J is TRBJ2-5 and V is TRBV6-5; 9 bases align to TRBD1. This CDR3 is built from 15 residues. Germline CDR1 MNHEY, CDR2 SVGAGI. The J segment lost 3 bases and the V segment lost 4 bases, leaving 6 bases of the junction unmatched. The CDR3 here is CASSSKGQGKETQYF. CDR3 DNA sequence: TGTGCCAGCAGTTCCAAGGGACAGGGTAAAGAGACCCAGTACTTC.

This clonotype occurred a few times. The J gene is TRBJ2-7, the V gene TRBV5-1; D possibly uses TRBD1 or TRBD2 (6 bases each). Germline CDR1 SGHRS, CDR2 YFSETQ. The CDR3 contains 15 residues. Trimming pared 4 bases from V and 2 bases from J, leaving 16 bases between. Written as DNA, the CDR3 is TGCGCCAGCAGCACCTCTGAGGGGGGAGCCTACGAGCAGTACTTC. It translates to CASSTSEGGAYEQYF.